Below are 3 T cell receptor beta chains sequenced from a single sample in a study of T cells in Graves' hyperthyroidism and ophthalmopathy. It was RNA transcripts that yielded the amplified TCR beta CDR3 regions. First-round RT-PCR targeting the TCR CDR3 was performed with the HTBI primer set. TCRdb re-analysed the multiplex PCR reads in MiXCR, keeping a single row per CDR3 protein. The table lists roughly 180,000 distinct CDR3 sequences, about a tenth of them singletons. The sequencing input was blood. These receptors were collected from a woman younger than 30 with Graves' hyperthyroidism that later progressed to Graves' ophthalmopathy.

The CDR3 nucleotides are TGCGCCAGCAGTGAAAATCTGGGACGAAGGAACACCGGGGAGCTGTTTTTT. Amino acid sequence: CASSENLGRRNTGELFF. The chain combines TRBV4-1 with TRBJ2-2, with D possibly being TRBD1 or TRBD2 (5 bases each). The CDR3 runs to 17 residues. Germline V lookup: CDR1 MGHRA, CDR2 YSYEKL. V shed 6 bases and J shed 1 base, with 18 bases lying between them.

This clonotype has ten or more counts. V usage is TRBV6-1 and J usage is TRBJ1-1; possibly TRBD1 for D (5 bases). CDR1 and CDR2 from the germline V gene are MNHNS and SASEGT. This CDR3 is built from 15 residues. The V gene lost 6 bases and the J gene lost 5 bases, with 19 bases spanning the gap. The chain's CDR3 is CASSDTWGLRTEAFF. The CDR3 DNA is TGTGCCAGCAGCGACACTTGGGGGTTGCGGACTGAAGCTTTCTTT.

This clonotype showed up many times. The chain employs TRBV28 and TRBJ1-2; TRBD1 might be the D (5 bases). Germline lookup yields CDR1 MDHEN and CDR2 SYDVKM. Trimming pared 1 base from V and 0 bases from J, leaving 27 bases between. CDR3 length: 21 residues. Here the CDR3 reads CASSLSRAGKKMGGANYGYTF. CDR3 coding DNA: TGTGCCAGCAGTTTATCACGGGCAGGGAAAAAGATGGGGGGGGCTAACTATGGCTACACCTTC.